Sequencing of this T cell receptor (beta chain) was carried out in a study of blood T cell repertoires in COVID-19. Study context: COVID-19 samples from acute and convalescent phases originated in the United States, Italy and Spain.

CDR1 and CDR2 from the germline V gene are MGHDK and SYGVNS. CDR3 size: 13 residues. The V end lost 3 bases, the J end lost 4 bases, and 8 bases lay between the germline ends. Here immunoSEQ multiplex PCR was the method, and the copy in TCRdb shows in-frame clones only, minus some. The repertoire holds 250,000 to 300,000 clones, with more than 75% as singletons. V and J are TRBV25-1 and TRBJ2-3; TRBD2 might be the D (5 bases). This clonotype was obtained from a man aged 18 to 35 who had recovered from COVID-19. Specimen: PBMCs or T cells enriched from blood (not recorded which). The CDR3 spells CASSDRRADTQYF. In nucleotides, the CDR3 is TGTGCCAGCAGTGACAGGCGGGCAGATACGCAGTATTTT. The full variable domain, with the rest looked up from reference TRBV25-1 and TRBJ2-3, is EADIYQTPRYLVIGTGKKITLECSQTMGHDKMYWYQQDPGMELHLIHYSYGVNSTEKGDLSSESTVSRIRTEHFPLTLESARPSHTSQYLCASSDRRADTQYFGPGTRLTVL.